Sequencing of this TCR beta chain was carried out in a study of cytomegalovirus exposure and HLA in healthy donors. Notes on the study in general: Highest at DRB1 and lowest at HLA-C, TCR association rates differed among HLA loci in a later analysis. Later analysis indicated greater clonal expansion among HLA-associated TCR beta chains than among equally common other chains.

The germline gives CDR1 SGHVT, CDR2 SQSDAQ. This CDR3 is 14 amino acids long. V lost 3 bases, J lost 5 bases, and 14 bases lay in between. Remarks on this clone: Its antigen is currently unknown.

It was healthy bone marrow donors who served as donors. PCR was performed using 60 Vbeta and 13 Jbeta primers. The method was immunoSEQ multiplex PCR; TCRdb's version includes in-frame clones alone and lacks a portion of them. The repertoire holds about 190,000 clones, with 74% as singletons. This receptor was taken from a woman under 40 in good health and CMV-seropositive. V and J are TRBV7-4 and TRBJ2-7; D might be TRBD1 (6 bases). What was sequenced was PBMCs. The DNA of the CDR3 is TGTGCCAGCAGCTTCGTTGCAGGGGCCCACGAGCAGTACTTC. Translated: CASSFVAGAHEQYF.